This paragraph reports one T cell receptor beta chain. This table comes from immunoSEQ multiplex PCR, and its TCRdb copy is limited to in-frame clones, with some not included. Of about 430,000 clones listed, approximately 90% are singletons. Individuals aged about 18 to 89 years were recruited from roughly 23 US areas. Membership in each cohort depended on participant-reported clinical history. Those designated as exposed participants met a COVID-19 case within 2 weeks before study entry. The sample originates from a study of blood T cell repertoires in COVID-19. Study as a whole: The cDNA or gDNA used as material had been derived from T cells, B-cell-depleted T cells, or PBMCs.

CDR1 is LGHDT and CDR2 is YNNKEL in the germline V gene (reference sequence). The V and J ends lost 2 bases and 3 bases respectively, with 11 bases between them. CDR3 length: 15 amino acids. V usage is TRBV3-1 (or the pseudogene TRBV3-2) and J usage is TRBJ1-5, with a possible D match to TRBD1 (6 bases). This TCR was sampled from a woman between 18 and 30 years old who had been exposed to COVID-19. The source material was PBMCs or T cells enriched from blood (not recorded which). DNA for the CDR3: TGTGCCAGCAGCCAAACAGGGACCCTCAATCAGCCCCAGCATTTT. The encoded protein is CASSQTGTLNQPQHF.